Presented here are 31 T cell receptor beta chains from one specimen sequenced in a study of immune cell composition in non-small cell lung cancer. The normal lung sample lay at least 3 cm, and maximally far, from the tumour. Produced via immunoSEQ multiplex PCR; TCRdb's table is partial and in-frame only. The sample yields 15,000 or so clones, around 80% seen once. The sample was also reused in another study, on CD4 T cells in lung cancer.

The sample taken for sequencing was non-adjacent lung tissue. These receptors all come from a human donor with non-small cell lung cancer.

With regard to this clone: Germline and junction disagree at one end, which may indicate a read error. The chain is built from TRBV6-6 and TRBJ1-1; 7 bases line up with TRBD1. Germline CDR1 MNHNY, CDR2 SVGAGI (reference sequence). The CDR3 is 9 residues long. CDR3 protein: CASSGDSRF. CDR3 nucleotides: TGTGCCAGCAGTGGGGACAGTCGATTT.

This clone has only one observation. This chain connects TRBV7-9 to TRBJ2-1, with 9 bases lining up with TRBD2. The germline V gene encodes CDR1 SEHNR and CDR2 FQNEAQ (reference sequence). The trim removed 1 base at V and 4 bases at J, leaving 5 bases unmatched. CDR3 length equals 16 residues. Here the CDR3 DNA reads TGTGCCAGCAGCTTAGGAGCGGGGGGCCTTTACAATGAGCAGTTCTTC. Its translation is CASSLGAGGLYNEQFF.

V gene TRBV5-6 combines with J gene TRBJ1-2, with D possibly TRBD1 on 5 matching bases. Germline V gene lookup returns CDR1 SGHDT and CDR2 YYEEEE. V lost 4 bases to trimming and J lost 4 bases, with 14 bases between them. The CDR3 spans 14 residues. This CDR3 reads CASSVTRVSYGYTF. The CDR3 region has the DNA TGTGCCAGCAGCGTCACCAGGGTCTCCTATGGCTACACCTTC.

The chain employs TRBV7-2 and TRBJ1-2, with D hard to call. Germline-derived CDR1 and CDR2 are SGHTA and FQGNSA. This CDR3 has 14 residues. Trimming pared 5 bases from V and 2 bases from J, leaving 12 bases between. The CDR3 spells CASSRLRNNYGYTF. The DNA for the CDR3 is TGTGCCAGCAGCCGATTACGTAACAACTATGGCTACACCTTC.

The J gene is TRBJ1-1, the V gene TRBV7-8, with D maybe TRBD1 (6 bases). Germline lookup yields CDR1 SGHVS and CDR2 FQNEAQ. V lost 5 bases to trimming and J lost 2 bases, with 12 bases between them. The CDR3 has 14 amino acids. The CDR3 reads CASSPRGGNTEAFF. DNA for the CDR3: TGTGCCAGCAGCCCCCGAGGGGGAAACACTGAAGCTTTCTTT.

The chain joins TRBV7-2 to TRBJ2-1, with D possibly TRBD2 on 5 matching bases. This CDR3 comprises 15 residues. With 5 bases removed from V and 7 bases from J, the gap between germline ends came to 18 bases. Germline V gives CDR1 SGHTA, CDR2 FQGNSA. The CDR3 sequence: CASSLYAREMNEQFF. The CDR3 DNA is TGTGCCAGCAGCCTCTACGCCCGGGAAATGAATGAGCAGTTCTTC. The full variable domain, completed using reference TRBV7-2 and TRBJ2-1, is GAGVSQSPSNKVTEKGKDVELRCDPISGHTALYWYRQSLGQGLEFLIYFQGNSAPDKSGLPSDRFSAERTGGSVSTLTIQRTQQEDSAVYLCASSLYAREMNEQFFGPGTRLTVL.

J is TRBJ1-1 and V is TRBV29-1; D is uncertain. This CDR3 is 12 amino acids long. Per the germline V gene, CDR1 is SQVTM and CDR2 is ANQGSEA. Here the CDR3 reads CSSKRMNTEAFF. CDR3 DNA sequence: TGCAGTTCCAAGCGAATGAACACTGAAGCTTTCTTT.

This chain links TRBV5-1 with TRBJ2-7; the D gene is possibly TRBD1 (6 bases). V gave up 4 bases and J gave up 1 base, with 15 bases separating them. Germline loops: CDR1 SGHRS, CDR2 YFSETQ. The CDR3 is made up of 15 amino acids. Here the CDR3 DNA reads TGCGCCAGCAGCCCGACGACAAGGGGGTCCTACGAGCAGTACTTC. Amino acids: CASSPTTRGSYEQYF.

V usage is TRBV7-8 and J usage is TRBJ1-6; TRBD1 is a possible D gene (5 bases). Trimming stripped 2 bases from V and 7 bases from J, with 12 bases between. Germline V gives CDR1 SGHVS, CDR2 FQNEAQ. CDR3 length: 15 amino acids. CDR3 in amino acids: CASSLLRAGNSPLHF. The DNA for the CDR3 is TGTGCCAGCAGCTTATTAAGGGCAGGGAATTCACCCCTCCACTTT.

Only a few counts were recorded for this clone. This chain's CDR3 is CASRAERGHTDTQYF. Here the CDR3 DNA reads TGTGCCAGCAGGGCGGAGCGGGGGCACACAGATACGCAGTATTTT. The V gene is TRBV5-8, the J gene TRBJ2-3, with 8 bases identical to TRBD2. With 5 bases clipped from V and 2 bases from J, the junction kept 7 bases outside the gene matches. Germline CDR1 reads SGHTS; CDR2 reads YDEGEE. The CDR3 runs to 15 residues.

The chain joins TRBV11-2 to TRBJ1-2, with D perhaps matching TRBD1 (5 bases). CDR3 length: 12 amino acids. V was clipped by 1 base and J by 6 bases, with 6 bases between them. CDR1 SGHAT and CDR2 FQNNGV come from the germline V gene. The CDR3 DNA reads TGTGCCAGCAGCTTAGTCAGGGATGGCTACACCTTC. It encodes CASSLVRDGYTF.

The chain recombines TRBV11-3 with TRBJ2-3; 7 bases line up with TRBD2. The length of the CDR3 is 15 residues. Losses at the gene ends were 5 bases for V and 0 bases for J; bases not matched to a gene: 5. In germline, CDR1 is SGHNT, CDR2 YENEEA. CDR3 nucleotides: TGTGCCAGCAGCCGAAGCGGGGTTAGCACAGATACGCAGTATTTT. Residues: CASSRSGVSTDTQYF.

This clone is medium-sized by share. The chain links TRBV14 to TRBJ1-2; TRBD1 matches 10 bases. V shed 4 bases, J shed 10 bases, and the junction held 9 bases outside the gene matches. The CDR3 sequence is 14 residues long. Germline V gives CDR1 SGHDN, CDR2 FVKESK. The CDR3 bases are TGTGCCAGCAGCCGACTAGGGACAGGGGAAACCTACACCTTC. Translation gives CASSRLGTGETYTF.

The gene calls are TRBV13 and TRBJ1-2; D is unresolved. Looked up from germline, CDR1 is PRHDT and CDR2 is FYEKMQ (reference sequence). The CDR3 sequence is 13 residues long. Trimming removed 4 bases from V and 5 bases from J, with 11 bases in between. Here the CDR3 DNA reads TGTGCCAGCAGCTCCGGGGAGGGATATGGCTACACCTTC. Amino acid sequence: CASSSGEGYGYTF.

The chain uses TRBV27 and TRBJ1-2; 9 bases map to TRBD1. The V gene end was trimmed by 5 bases and the J gene end by 8 bases; junction bases not matched to a gene: 9. CDR3 length: 14 residues. Germline CDR1 is MNHEY and CDR2 is SMNVEV (reference sequence). The CDR3 loop reads CASSLGQGLGGYTF. The CDR3, as DNA: TGTGCCAGCAGTCTGGGACAGGGTTTGGGGGGCTACACCTTC.

The genes are TRBV18 and TRBJ2-1, with 11 bases matching TRBD2. The junction had 10 bases not matched to a gene; V was cut back by 6 bases and J by 0 bases. CDR1 and CDR2 from the germline V gene are KGHSH and LQKENI. This CDR3 has 18 amino acids. The CDR3 DNA follows: TGTGCCAGCTCTCAATTTTCCGGGACTAGCGGCTCCTACAATGAGCAGTTCTTC. This encodes CASSQFSGTSGSYNEQFF. The entire variable domain, with the rest obtained from reference TRBV18 and TRBJ2-1, is as follows: NAGVMQNPRHLVRRRGQEARLRCSPMKGHSHVYWYRQLPEEGLKFMVYLQKENIIDESGMPKERFSAEFPKEGPSILRIQQVVRGDSAAYFCASSQFSGTSGSYNEQFFGPGTRLTVL.

The chain employs TRBV11-3 and TRBJ2-7, with a tentative D call TRBD2 (7 bases). There are 14 residues in the CDR3. Trimming cost V 8 bases and J 5 bases, with 19 bases left between them. Germline V lookup: CDR1 SGHNT, CDR2 YENEEA. This CDR3 reads CASLKGRGLNEQYF. Here the CDR3 DNA reads TGTGCCAGCCTGAAGGGGAGGGGGTTAAACGAGCAGTACTTC.

The chain employs TRBV5-1 and TRBJ2-3; no definite D call. The ends were cut back, 0 bases at V and 5 bases at J, with 10 bases in the middle. Per germline, CDR1 SGHRS and CDR2 YFSETQ. The CDR3 is 14 residues long. Here the CDR3 reads CASSLDSSGDTQYF. The CDR3 nucleotides are TGCGCCAGCAGCTTGGACAGTTCAGGAGATACGCAGTATTTT.

This clone was detected once. A junction boundary mismatches the germline segment, possibly from a read error. The chain is built from TRBV6-5 and TRBJ2-7; the D call may be TRBD1 or TRBD2 (5 bases each). Germline loops: CDR1 MNHEY, CDR2 SVGAGI. The CDR3 spans 16 residues. The DNA of the CDR3 is TGTGTCAGCAGTTACCAACCGGGACGGGGCTCCTACGAGCAGTACTTC. It encodes CVSSYQPGRGSYEQYF.

Here the CDR3 DNA reads TGCGCCAGCAGCCGACAGGGGGCGACCGGGGAGCTGTTTTTT. As protein: CASSRQGATGELFF. The V call is TRBV10-2, the J call TRBJ2-2; 10 positions match TRBD1. The germline gives CDR1 WSHSY, CDR2 SAAADI. The CDR3 runs 14 residues. V lost 6 bases and J lost 5; bases outside the gene matches: 3.

The CDR3, as DNA: TGTGCCAGCAGTGAAGCGCGAACGGGTGGAAACACCATATATTTT. This encodes CASSEARTGGNTIYF. The rearrangement links TRBV6-1 to TRBJ1-3; D gene uncertain. The V end lost 0 bases, the J end lost 3 bases, and 9 bases lay between the germline ends. The CDR3 runs to 15 residues. Germline CDR1 is MNHNS and CDR2 is SASEGT.

This clone was observed a handful of times. The chain couples TRBV4-2 to TRBJ1-2; TRBD1 might be the D (6 bases). Germline CDR1 reads LGHNA; CDR2 reads YNFKEQ. The CDR3 is made up of 14 amino acids. Trimming pared 0 bases from V and 4 bases from J, leaving 9 bases between. CDR3 residues: CASSQDTGPYGYTF. CDR3 bases: TGTGCCAGCAGCCAAGACACAGGGCCCTATGGCTACACCTTC.

For the CDR3, the DNA is TGTGCCAGCCGGGCCCCGGGACAGCTTAGGGAGACCCAGTACTTC. This sequence encodes CASRAPGQLRETQYF. The genes are TRBV6-5 and TRBJ2-5, with 7 positions matching TRBD1. V lost 8 bases to trimming and J lost 5 bases; unmatched junction nucleotides: 14. The CDR3 spans 15 residues. The germline CDR1 and CDR2 sequences are MNHEY and SVGAGI.

V and J are TRBV5-1 and TRBJ2-5; 10 nucleotides agree with TRBD2. J was trimmed by 0 bases and V by 0 bases; bases with no gene match: 2. Germline V gene sequence: CDR1 SGHRS, CDR2 YFSETQ. The CDR3 covers 16 residues. The CDR3 bases are TGCGCCAGCAGCTTGGACCTAGCGGGGGACCAAGAGACCCAGTACTTC. Its protein is CASSLDLAGDQETQYF.

The chain is built from TRBV6-5 and TRBJ2-7; D may be TRBD2 (7 bases). Trimming left V 5 bases short and J 1 base short, with 15 bases between. This CDR3 has 15 residues. Germline CDR1 reads MNHEY; CDR2 reads SVGAGI. CDR3 protein: CASSLGGAESYEQYF. The CDR3, as DNA: TGTGCCAGCAGTCTGGGGGGGGCTGAGTCCTACGAGCAGTACTTC.

This chain links TRBV10-3 with TRBJ1-2, with D perhaps TRBD1 (5 bases). Germline-derived CDR1 and CDR2 are ENHRY and SYGVKD. Trimming pared 8 bases from V and 0 bases from J, leaving 13 bases between. There are 14 residues in the CDR3. The chain's CDR3 is CAISAGRANYGYTF. The CDR3 nucleotides read TGTGCCATCTCGGCAGGGCGAGCTAACTATGGCTACACCTTC.

This clone was observed a few times. This chain connects TRBV6-1 to TRBJ1-5; D might be TRBD1 (5 bases). The length of the CDR3 is 15 residues. V was trimmed by 6 bases and J by 1 base, leaving 13 bases between them. Germline V gene sequence: CDR1 MNHNS, CDR2 SASEGT. The CDR3 DNA follows: TGTGCCAGCAGACCCCAGGGTGGGAGCAATCAGCCCCAGCATTTT. It yields the protein CASRPQGGSNQPQHF.

This chain connects TRBV10-3 to TRBJ1-2, with TRBD1 as a possible D gene (5 bases). Germline values: CDR1 ENHRY, CDR2 SYGVKD. This CDR3 is built from 14 residues. Trimming shortened V by 2 bases and J by 2 bases, and 9 bases separated the two germline ends. The CDR3 is CAISEGQGNYGYTF. DNA of the CDR3: TGTGCCATCAGTGAGGGGCAGGGCAACTATGGCTACACCTTC.

The gene calls are TRBV7-2 and TRBJ1-2; tentative D call: TRBD1 (6 bases). The V gene lost 6 bases and the J gene lost 5 bases, with 19 bases spanning the gap. CDR3 size: 15 residues. Germline V gives CDR1 SGHTA, CDR2 FQGNSA. The CDR3 spells CASSLGPDRSYGYTF. The CDR3 DNA sequence: TGTGCCAGCAGTTTGGGGCCGGACAGATCGTATGGCTACACCTTC.

This clone was recorded a few times. The gene calls are TRBV7-2 and TRBJ1-1; D call uncertain. This CDR3 spans 14 amino acids. Per the germline V gene, CDR1 is SGHTA and CDR2 is FQGNSA. The V end was cut by 2 bases, the J end by 5 bases, with 12 bases between. CDR3 bases: TGTGCCAGCAGCTTATATAGGGCAGGTACTGAAGCTTTCTTT. Protein: CASSLYRAGTEAFF.

The chain combines TRBV5-8 with TRBJ1-2, with 9 bases aligning to TRBD1. Germline lookup yields CDR1 SGHTS and CDR2 YDEGEE. V trimming: 1 base; J trimming: 5 bases; junction bases outside the gene matches: 6. The CDR3 has 15 amino acids. CDR3 amino acids: CASSLSQGARYGYTF. CDR3 DNA sequence: TGTGCCAGCAGCTTGTCACAGGGGGCGCGATATGGCTACACCTTC.